These 22 T cell receptor beta chains share one sample of origin, sequenced in a study of beta chain features in type 1 diabetes. Expressed TCRB transcripts got sequenced, as all isolated RNA was reverse transcribed. Assay: immunoSEQ multiplex PCR; the TCRdb copy retains only in-frame clones and omits some. The sample includes around 330,000 clones, 9.5% to 12% seen only once; the top ten take 0.015% to 0.02%. The sequenced sample consisted of naive CD4+ T cells from blood. The receptors originated from a woman aged 30 to 39 in good health.

This clone was counted only a few times. This chain uses TRBV6-4 with TRBJ1-1, with 8 bases fitting TRBD1. J was trimmed by 2 bases and V by 7 bases; bases with no gene match: 6. The germline CDR1 and CDR2 sequences are MRHNA and SNTAGT. The CDR3 extends over 14 amino acids. The CDR3 protein is CASTPGQGNTEAFF. DNA for the CDR3: TGTGCCAGCACTCCCGGACAGGGAAACACTGAAGCTTTCTTT.

This chain joins TRBV5-1 and TRBJ2-7; 14 bases agree with TRBD2. The V and J ends lost 7 bases and 0 bases, in that order; junction bases with no gene match: 0. Germline V gene sequence: CDR1 SGHRS, CDR2 YFSETQ. This CDR3 has 14 amino acids. For the CDR3, the DNA is TGCGCCAGCGGGACTAGCGGGAGCTCCTACGAGCAGTACTTC. It is translated as CASGTSGSSYEQYF.

The rearrangement uses TRBV18 and TRBJ2-2; 7 bases map to TRBD1. The J segment lost 7 bases and the V segment lost 3 bases, leaving 5 bases of the junction unmatched. Germline assignment: CDR1 KGHSH and CDR2 LQKENI. The CDR3 spans 14 residues. CDR3 region: CASSPKQGIGELFF. CDR3 bases: TGTGCCAGCTCACCTAAACAGGGGATCGGGGAGCTGTTTTTT.

This clone has just a few counts. The chain couples TRBV28 to TRBJ2-5; TRBD1 aligns across 7 bases. V trimming: 6 bases; J trimming: 1 base; junction bases outside the gene matches: 5. Germline V lookup: CDR1 MDHEN, CDR2 SYDVKM. This CDR3 has 14 amino acids. The CDR3 region has the DNA TGTGCCAGCAGATCCGGGACAGTCCAAGAGACCCAGTACTTC. Residues: CASRSGTVQETQYF.

V gene TRBV9 combines with J gene TRBJ1-1; D is possibly TRBD1 (5 bases). The CDR3 has 12 amino acids. Germline lookup yields CDR1 SGDLS and CDR2 YYNGEE. Trimming removed 2 bases from V and 8 bases from J, with 10 bases in between. CDR3 amino acids: CASSVTGGEAFF. Written as DNA, the CDR3 is TGTGCCAGCAGCGTTACGGGGGGGGAAGCTTTCTTT.

The rearrangement uses TRBV6-5 and TRBJ2-7, with D perhaps TRBD2 (6 bases). CDR1 is MNHEY, CDR2 SVGAGI, per germline. CDR3 length: 14 amino acids. Trimming pared 6 bases from V and 2 bases from J, leaving 14 bases between. The CDR3 nucleotides are TGTGCCAGCAGGGAACACCGGGGGACCTACGAGCAGTACTTC. Its translation is CASREHRGTYEQYF.

This chain joins TRBV9 and TRBJ2-4; 12 bases are shared with TRBD2. This CDR3 is built from 14 residues. Germline lookup yields CDR1 SGDLS and CDR2 YYNGEE. Germline trimming cut 2 bases from V and 8 bases from J; bases unmatched to any gene: 2. The CDR3 here is CASSVTSGSDIQYF. CDR3 sequence (DNA): TGTGCCAGCAGCGTGACTAGCGGGAGTGACATTCAGTACTTC.

This clone came up a few times. The genes are TRBV5-4 and TRBJ2-3, with D possibly matching TRBD2 (5 bases). This CDR3 spans 15 amino acids. Germline CDR1 reads SGHNT; CDR2 reads YYREEE (reference sequence). With 3 bases removed from V and 3 bases from J, the gap between germline ends came to 14 bases. CDR3 coding DNA: TGTGCCAGCAGCTCTCCCGGACTCGATACAGATACGCAGTATTTT. Protein product: CASSSPGLDTDTQYF. Full variable domain (outside the CDR3, taken from reference TRBV5-4 and TRBJ2-3): ETGVTQSPTHLIKTRGQQVTLRCSSQSGHNTVSWYQQALGQGPQFIFQYYREEENGRGNFPPRFSGLQFPNYSSELNVNALELDDSALYLCASSSPGLDTDTQYFGPGTRLTVL.

This clone was seen more than once but under ten times. The J gene is TRBJ2-1, the V gene TRBV28; 13 bases align to TRBD2. The V and J ends lost 5 bases and 6 bases, in that order; junction bases with no gene match: 10. Germline V lookup: CDR1 MDHEN, CDR2 SYDVKM. CDR3 size: 17 residues. CDR3 region: CASSRGLAGVRGNEQFF. Written as DNA, the CDR3 is TGTGCCAGCAGTCGAGGACTAGCGGGAGTCCGGGGCAATGAGCAGTTCTTC.

The chain is built from TRBV6-5 and TRBJ2-5; D unclear. The germline V and J ends were trimmed by 5 bases and 5 bases, with 9 bases remaining between them. Germline CDR1 is MNHEY and CDR2 is SVGAGI. This CDR3 contains 12 residues. The CDR3 sequence is CASSQTEETQYF. CDR3 nucleotide sequence: TGTGCCAGCAGTCAAACTGAGGAGACCCAGTACTTC.

This rearrangement joins TRBV11-3 to TRBJ2-5, with 8 bases matching TRBD2. This CDR3 comprises 16 residues. Germline V CDR1 and CDR2: SGHNT, YENEEA. With 1 base clipped from V and 2 bases from J, the junction kept 6 bases outside the gene matches. The CDR3 DNA reads TGTGCCAGCAGCTTAGGTGTAGCGGGGTCACAAGAGACCCAGTACTTC. This encodes CASSLGVAGSQETQYF.

This sequence joins TRBV7-2 and TRBJ2-1; perhaps TRBD2 as D (5 bases). CDR3 size: 13 residues. Germline CDR1 SGHTA, CDR2 FQGNSA. V was trimmed by 5 bases and J by 9 bases, leaving 14 bases between them. The CDR3 region is CASSARRRSEQFF. The CDR3 DNA reads as TGTGCCAGCAGCGCCCGGAGGCGGAGTGAGCAGTTCTTC.

On this clone: Additional DNA sequences in this sample encode the identical CDR3. J is TRBJ1-1 and V is TRBV7-2; D unclear. V lost 0 bases and J 0 bases, leaving 5 bases between the germline ends. This CDR3 is built from 14 residues. Germline lookup yields CDR1 SGHTA and CDR2 FQGNSA. The CDR3 DNA sequence: TGTGCCAGCAGCTTAGCGGGAGTGAACACTGAAGCTTTCTTT. Amino acid sequence: CASSLAGVNTEAFF. The full variable domain, completed using reference TRBV7-2 and TRBJ1-1, is GAGVSQSPSNKVTEKGKDVELRCDPISGHTALYWYRQSLGQGLEFLIYFQGNSAPDKSGLPSDRFSAERTGGSVSTLTIQRTQQEDSAVYLCASSLAGVNTEAFFGQGTRLTVV.

The gene calls are TRBV29-1 and TRBJ2-5; 8 nucleotides align to TRBD2. The V gene's germline CDR1 is SQVTM and CDR2 ANQGSEA. CDR3 length: 14 amino acids. Trimming at V came to 7 bases and at J to 0 bases, leaving 7 bases not matched to a gene. CDR3 in amino acids: CSAGGERHQETQYF. The CDR3 region has the DNA TGCAGCGCCGGGGGGGAGCGGCACCAAGAGACCCAGTACTTC.

J is TRBJ2-1 and V is TRBV7-3; 7 bases fit TRBD1. Germline V gives CDR1 SGHTA, CDR2 FQGTGA. The CDR3 runs 14 residues. The ends lost 2 bases at V and 7 bases at J; junction bases unmatched: 5. DNA of the CDR3: TGTGCCAGCAGCTTAGGGGACAGCCGGAATGAGCAGTTCTTC. It translates to CASSLGDSRNEQFF.

This chain joins TRBV29-1 and TRBJ2-2, with TRBD1 matching 8 bases. V was pared by 7 bases and J by 6 bases, with 10 bases of the junction left unmatched. There are 14 residues in the CDR3. CDR1 is SQVTM, CDR2 ANQGSEA, per germline. CDR3 coding DNA: TGCAGCGCCTTTCAGGGGGCGTCTTCCGGGGAGCTGTTTTTT. Amino acid sequence: CSAFQGASSGELFF.

The V and J genes are TRBV4-3 and TRBJ2-5, with a tentative D call TRBD2 (6 bases). Germline V lookup: CDR1 LGHNA, CDR2 YSLEER. The V end was cut by 0 bases, the J end by 5 bases, with 13 bases between. The CDR3 is made up of 15 amino acids. CDR3: CASSQETSTAETQYF. The DNA of the CDR3 is TGCGCCAGCAGCCAAGAGACTAGTACCGCGGAGACCCAGTACTTC.

This CDR3 is CSVMTGVAYEQYF. The CDR3 DNA reads as TGCAGCGTTATGACAGGGGTTGCCTACGAGCAGTACTTC. V and J are TRBV29-1 and TRBJ2-7, with TRBD1 matching 8 bases. Germline-derived CDR1 and CDR2 are SQVTM and ANQGSEA. This CDR3 region has 13 residues. With V trimmed by 5 bases and J by 2 bases, 5 bases remained unmatched.

In this sample, this clone turned up a few times. V gene TRBV29-1 combines with J gene TRBJ1-2, with D uncertain. The CDR3 is 15 residues long. CDR1 is SQVTM, CDR2 ANQGSEA, per germline. Trimming removed 4 bases at V and 0 bases at J, with 15 bases between. The CDR3 region has the DNA TGCAGCGTTGCCCCCTCGGCAGCGACTAACTATGGCTACACCTTC. Protein: CSVAPSAATNYGYTF.

The rearrangement joins TRBV30 to TRBJ1-2, with TRBD1 identical over 9 bases. J was trimmed by 6 bases and V by 1 base; bases with no gene match: 3. CDR1 GTSNPN and CDR2 SVGIG come from the germline V gene (reference sequence). This CDR3 region has 13 residues. This CDR3 is CAWSADRGNGYTF. The CDR3 DNA follows: TGTGCCTGGAGTGCGGACAGGGGTAATGGCTACACCTTC.

This clone was detected only a few times. The chain is built from TRBV30 and TRBJ2-2; 8 bases agree with TRBD2. CDR1 and CDR2 (germline): GTSNPN, SVGIG (reference sequence). This CDR3 comprises 15 residues. V lost 0 bases to trimming and J lost 6 bases; unmatched junction nucleotides: 6. The CDR3 region is CAWSVGTSAPGELFF. As DNA, the CDR3 is TGTGCCTGGAGTGTTGGGACTAGTGCGCCCGGGGAGCTGTTTTTT.

V is TRBV7-2 and J is TRBJ2-4; D is unresolved. CDR3 length: 14 residues. Trimming cost V 1 base and J 7 bases, with 11 bases left between them. Germline assignment: CDR1 SGHTA and CDR2 FQGNSA. The CDR3 bases are TGTGCCAGCAGCTTAGTACCGGGTTCGAACATTCAGTACTTC. This codes for CASSLVPGSNIQYF.